This T cell receptor beta chain derives from a study of T cell repertoires in cytomegalovirus infection. Study context: Recently identified HLA-C-restricted and well-studied HLA-B-restricted CMV epitopes were used. CMV infection and matching HLA type were both indicated by public TCR beta signatures.

Study-wide results and caveats: Clonotypes of TCR beta that were HLA-C-restricted and CMV-specific dominated the ex vivo response. Summed frequency of shared TCR beta families picked out CMV carriers who also had the relevant HLA.

Unmatched junction bases numbered 18, after V lost 1 base and J lost 3 bases. The CDR3 totals 18 residues. CDR1 DFQATT and CDR2 SNEGSKA come from the germline V gene (reference sequence). As for this clonotype: Its antigen remains unknown.

A single record per CDR3 protein comes from TCRdb applying MiXCR to the reads. The sample gives under 500,000 distinct CDR3 sequences, about 44% of which show up once; roughly two fifths is in the top ten. This chain joins TRBV20-1 and TRBJ2-7; 7 positions agree with TRBD2. The sample here was cultured PBMCs, taken from culture after CMV antigen stimulation. The sequence was collected from a human donor in good health (CMV status not recorded). Some clones in this sample may be carry-over from other donors' samples. CDR3 coding DNA: TGCAGTGCTAGAGTGGTGGGAGGGCCCTATAATCCCCACTACGAGCAGTACTTC. This sequence encodes CSARVVGGPYNPHYEQYF.